The clone carrying this TCR beta chain was picked up one time. Clones were read by immunoSEQ multiplex PCR, and TCRdb kept only the in-frame ones, dropping some. Counted here are 430,000 or so clones, about 88% occurring once; the ten biggest clones make up about 1.5%. These data are taken from a study of blood T cell repertoires in COVID-19. Study as a whole: In each case, the material was cDNA or gDNA derived from T cells, B-cell-depleted T cells, or PBMCs.

Exposed enrollees encountered a COVID-19 case at some point within 2 weeks before study entry. The sequenced material came from PBMCs or T cells enriched from blood (not recorded which). This receptor was taken from a woman between 18 and 29 years old who had been exposed to COVID-19.

CDR3 bases: TGTGCCAGCAGTTACGCTTGGGGAGACAATGAGCAGTTCTTC. Its translation: CASSYAWGDNEQFF. The chain carries TRBV6-2 or TRBV6-3 and TRBJ2-1; a possible D gene is TRBD2 (5 bases). Germline-derived CDR1 and CDR2 are MNHEY and SVGEGT. The V gene lost 2 bases and the J gene lost 5 bases, with 10 bases spanning the gap. The CDR3 is 14 amino acids.